The 32 T cell receptor beta chains in this list originate from one sample, sequenced in a study of beta chain features in type 1 diabetes. As every portion of the isolated RNA was reverse transcribed, the sequencing read expressed TCRB transcripts. Profiled with immunoSEQ multiplex PCR; TCRdb holds only in-frame clones, not every one. The sample lists over 40,000 clones, 50% occurring once. The source material was stem cell memory CD4+ T cells from blood. Receptors were obtained from a woman in her twenties or thirties in good health.

In regard to this clone: This same CDR3 is encoded by further DNA sequences in the sample. V usage is TRBV5-1 and J usage is TRBJ1-5; possibly TRBD1 for D (6 bases). CDR3 size: 14 residues. Germline values: CDR1 SGHRS, CDR2 YFSETQ. Trimming removed 0 bases from V and 2 bases from J, with 6 bases in between. Here the CDR3 reads CASSLAGGNQPQHF. The CDR3 nucleotides are TGCGCCAGCAGCTTGGCAGGGGGCAATCAGCCCCAGCATTTT.

This clone has only one observation. V is TRBV4-1 and J is TRBJ2-1, with TRBD2 matching 9 bases. The CDR3 is 16 amino acids. The J segment lost 8 bases and the V segment lost 8 bases, leaving 16 bases of the junction unmatched. Germline lookup yields CDR1 MGHRA and CDR2 YSYEKL. CDR3 loop: CASRTPGGGREDEQFF. As DNA, the CDR3 is TGCGCCAGCCGCACTCCGGGGGGCGGGAGGGAGGATGAGCAGTTCTTC.

This clone has more than one count but fewer than ten. J is TRBJ2-3 and V is TRBV5-4; 10 bases are shared with TRBD2. CDR3 length: 17 amino acids. CDR1 and CDR2 from the germline V gene are SGHNT and YYREEE (reference sequence). With V trimmed by 5 bases and J by 0 bases, 9 bases remained unmatched. Written as DNA, the CDR3 is TGTGCCAGCAGTGAACTAGCGGGACGATCTAGCACAGATACGCAGTATTTT. Its protein is CASSELAGRSSTDTQYF.

The gene calls are TRBV6-5 and TRBJ1-1, with a possible D match to TRBD1 (5 bases). With 0 bases removed from V and 11 bases from J, the gap between germline ends came to 7 bases. Germline values: CDR1 MNHEY, CDR2 SVGAGI. The CDR3 runs 11 residues. The CDR3 region is CASSYSGRAFF. The CDR3 nucleotides read TGTGCCAGCAGTTACTCGGGGCGGGCTTTCTTT.

J is TRBJ1-1 and V is TRBV18; D uncertain. Germline V gene sequence: CDR1 KGHSH, CDR2 LQKENI. Between the trimmed V and J ends, which lost 4 bases and 1 base, there was a span of 7 bases. This CDR3 is built from 13 residues. This CDR3 is CASSHGENTEAFF. CDR3 DNA sequence: TGTGCCAGCTCACATGGAGAGAACACTGAAGCTTTCTTT.

The chain combines TRBV7-2 with TRBJ2-7; D is possibly TRBD2 (5 bases). Germline CDR1 and CDR2: SGHTA and FQGNSA. The V and J ends lost 3 bases and 0 bases respectively, with 9 bases between them. The CDR3 is made up of 14 amino acids. The CDR3 sequence: CASSLVGASYEQYF. CDR3 bases: TGTGCCAGCAGCTTGGTGGGAGCCTCCTACGAGCAGTACTTC.

V is TRBV7-2 and J is TRBJ2-1; 8 bases match TRBD1. V lost 4 bases to trimming and J lost 4 bases; unmatched junction nucleotides: 6. The germline CDR1 and CDR2 sequences are SGHTA and FQGNSA. There are 15 residues in the CDR3. The CDR3 region is CASSYGQGGYNEQFF. The CDR3, as DNA: TGTGCCAGCAGCTACGGACAGGGTGGGTACAATGAGCAGTTCTTC.

The V call is TRBV27, the J call TRBJ1-4, with D tentatively TRBD1 (5 bases). The CDR3 totals 15 residues. Per germline, CDR1 MNHEY and CDR2 SMNVEV (reference sequence). Trimming pared 5 bases from V and 8 bases from J, leaving 18 bases between. The CDR3 sequence is CASSRTPTNHEKLFF. In DNA, the CDR3 is TGTGCCAGCAGTCGGACACCCACAAATCACGAAAAACTGTTTTTT.

The chain links TRBV30 to TRBJ2-3; 10 nucleotides align to TRBD2. The CDR3 length is 17 residues. The trim removed 1 base at V and 1 base at J, leaving 8 bases unmatched. The germline V gene has CDR1 GTSNPN and CDR2 SVGIG (reference sequence). This chain's CDR3 is CAWSAGRLAGRTDTQYF. The CDR3 nucleotides are TGTGCCTGGAGTGCCGGTAGACTAGCGGGCCGCACAGATACGCAGTATTTT.

The rearrangement links TRBV9 to TRBJ1-2; TRBD1 matches at 7 bases. The V and J ends lost 5 bases and 7 bases, in that order; junction bases with no gene match: 8. The CDR3 is 13 amino acids. Germline V lookup: CDR1 SGDLS, CDR2 YYNGEE. As DNA, the CDR3 is TGTGCCAGCAGTCGGGACAGTACGAGTGGCTACACCTTC. It is translated as CASSRDSTSGYTF.

The J gene is TRBJ2-2, the V gene TRBV9, with 10 bases identical to TRBD2. Germline V CDR1 and CDR2: SGDLS, YYNGEE. This CDR3 has 17 amino acids. V lost 4 bases and J lost 2; bases outside the gene matches: 8. Here the CDR3 reads CASSRSPSGRNTGELFF. The CDR3 DNA is TGTGCCAGCAGCCGCTCTCCTAGCGGGAGAAACACCGGGGAGCTGTTTTTT.

The chain is built from TRBV5-5 and TRBJ2-1, with TRBD2 matching 11 bases. CDR1 and CDR2 (germline): SGHKS, YYEKEE (reference sequence). The CDR3 covers 17 residues. Losses at the gene ends were 3 bases for V and 4 bases for J; bases not matched to a gene: 9. The CDR3: CASSSATGTSGYNEQFF. The DNA for the CDR3 is TGTGCCAGCAGCTCAGCGACCGGGACTAGCGGTTACAATGAGCAGTTCTTC. Filled out from reference TRBV5-5 and TRBJ2-1, the complete variable domain reads DAGVTQSPTHLIKTRGQQVTLRCSPISGHKSVSWYQQVLGQGPQFIFQYYEKEERGRGNFPDRFSARQFPNYSSELNVNALLLGDSALYLCASSSATGTSGYNEQFFGPGTRLTVL.

In its sample, this clone was seen a few times. This chain connects TRBV28 to TRBJ1-2; D gene uncertain. Germline CDR1 MDHEN, CDR2 SYDVKM. CDR3 length equals 15 residues. The V and J ends lost 6 bases and 0 bases respectively, with 14 bases between them. CDR3 nucleotide sequence: TGTGCCAGCAGCCCACCGAGGAGGTCTAACTATGGCTACACCTTC. It is translated as CASSPPRRSNYGYTF.

The CDR3 loop is CASQTGMNTEAFF. CDR3 coding DNA: TGTGCCAGTCAGACAGGGATGAACACTGAAGCTTTCTTT. V is TRBV7-2 and J is TRBJ1-1; 7 bases map to TRBD1. CDR1 is SGHTA and CDR2 is FQGNSA in the germline V gene. The CDR3 sequence is 13 residues long. V dropped 9 bases and J dropped 0; count of bases not matched to a gene: 4.

This clone was seen a handful of times. This sequence joins TRBV18 and TRBJ2-5; 7 bases fit TRBD1. Per the germline V gene, CDR1 is KGHSH and CDR2 is LQKENI. This CDR3 region has 14 residues. V shed 6 bases, J shed 2 bases, and the junction held 6 bases outside the gene matches. DNA for the CDR3: TGTGCCAGCTCCCAAACAGGGGAACAAGAGACCCAGTACTTC. It yields the protein CASSQTGEQETQYF.

This chain joins TRBV28 and TRBJ2-7; tentative D call: TRBD2 (6 bases). V gave up 2 bases and J gave up 0 bases, with 11 bases separating them. The CDR3 contains 15 residues. Germline-derived CDR1 and CDR2 are MDHEN and SYDVKM. The CDR3 DNA reads as TGTGCCAGCAGTTTAGGGACTCTGAGCTCCTACGAGCAGTACTTC. It codes for CASSLGTLSSYEQYF.

This clone was counted a few times. The chain's CDR3 is CASSTRRAGETQYF. As DNA, the CDR3 is TGTGCCAGCAGCACCCGGCGTGCAGGGGAGACCCAGTACTTC. The V gene is TRBV6-5, the J gene TRBJ2-5, with a weak D call TRBD1 (5 bases). This CDR3 region has 14 residues. Germline values: CDR1 MNHEY, CDR2 SVGAGI. Trimming took off 6 bases at V and 5 bases at J, with 16 bases between the two ends.

The gene calls are TRBV7-3 and TRBJ2-1; 11 bases match TRBD2. The CDR3 has 18 residues. Germline V lookup: CDR1 SGHTA, CDR2 FQGTGA. V dropped 1 base and J dropped 8; count of bases not matched to a gene: 13. The CDR3 spells CASSLKGLAGGIGDEQFF. The DNA for the CDR3 is TGTGCCAGCAGCTTAAAGGGTCTAGCGGGGGGAATAGGCGATGAGCAGTTCTTC.

This clone turned up a few times. The chain recombines TRBV30 with TRBJ2-7; 7 positions agree with TRBD2. Looked up from germline, CDR1 is GTSNPN and CDR2 is SVGIG (reference sequence). Unmatched junction bases numbered 11, after V lost 3 bases and J lost 0 bases. CDR3 length: 16 amino acids. The CDR3 loop is CAWSPTGTTFSYEQYF. The CDR3 nucleotides read TGTGCCTGGAGCCCGACGGGGACTACCTTCTCCTACGAGCAGTACTTC.

The gene calls are TRBV7-9 and TRBJ2-7, with TRBD2 matching 9 bases. There are 15 residues in the CDR3. With 3 bases clipped from V and 2 bases from J, the junction kept 5 bases outside the gene matches. The germline gives CDR1 SEHNR, CDR2 FQNEAQ (reference sequence). CDR3 amino acids: CASSLNSGSPYEQYF. The DNA of the CDR3 is TGTGCCAGCAGCTTGAATAGCGGGAGCCCCTACGAGCAGTACTTC.

V gene TRBV11-2 combines with J gene TRBJ1-1; D perhaps matches TRBD1 (5 bases). V was cut by 1 base and J by 6 bases, with 24 bases left in between. Germline CDR1 SGHAT, CDR2 FQNNGV. The CDR3 has 18 amino acids. The CDR3 protein is CASSLGLLSSGGKAEAFF. Written as DNA, the CDR3 is TGTGCCAGCAGCTTAGGTCTTCTTTCGTCTGGGGGGAAGGCTGAAGCTTTCTTT.

The chain has TRBV4-2 and TRBJ1-4, with 9 bases identical to TRBD1. Per germline, CDR1 LGHNA and CDR2 YNFKEQ. V dropped 5 bases and J dropped 8; count of bases not matched to a gene: 6. The CDR3 has 14 residues. The CDR3: CASSKGTGYEKLFF. The CDR3 bases are TGTGCCAGCAGCAAAGGGACAGGGTACGAAAAACTGTTTTTT.

The CDR3 bases are TGTGCCAGCAGTTTACAGGCAGGGTGGCGGAGCTATGGCTACACCTTC. Protein: CASSLQAGWRSYGYTF. The chain recombines TRBV27 with TRBJ1-2, with D tentatively TRBD1 (5 bases). The CDR3 length is 16 residues. V gave up 2 bases and J gave up 4 bases, with 17 bases separating them. The germline gives CDR1 MNHEY, CDR2 SMNVEV (reference sequence).

This clone has a handful of counts. The CDR3 coding sequence is TGTGCCATCAGTGACTCTACTAGCGGGAGATGGGAGACCCAGTACTTC. Protein: CAISDSTSGRWETQYF. This sequence joins TRBV10-3 and TRBJ2-5; 11 nucleotides match TRBD2. This CDR3 contains 16 residues. Germline V gene sequence: CDR1 ENHRY, CDR2 SYGVKD. V dropped 3 bases and J dropped 5; count of bases not matched to a gene: 8.

The chain has TRBV28 and TRBJ2-1, with D perhaps TRBD1 (6 bases). Germline V CDR1 and CDR2: MDHEN, SYDVKM. With 1 base removed from V and 6 bases from J, the gap between germline ends came to 10 bases. The CDR3 covers 14 residues. The CDR3 DNA reads TGTGCCAGCAGTTTATTCCCAGGGGCCAATGAGCAGTTCTTC. It encodes CASSLFPGANEQFF. The full variable domain, rest sourced from reference TRBV28 and TRBJ2-1, is DVKVTQSSRYLVKRTGEKVFLECVQDMDHENMFWYRQDPGLGLRLIYFSYDVKMKEKGDIPEGYSVSREKKERFSLILESASTNQTSMYLCASSLFPGANEQFFGPGTRLTVL.

The V and J genes are TRBV5-6 and TRBJ2-1, with TRBD1 matching over 10 bases. The CDR3 runs 15 residues. V trimming: 2 bases; J trimming: 6 bases; junction bases outside the gene matches: 5. Germline V CDR1 and CDR2: SGHDT, YYEEEE. CDR3 DNA: TGTGCCAGCAGCTTATGGGACAGGGGCTCCAATGAGCAGTTCTTC. This sequence encodes CASSLWDRGSNEQFF.

The gene calls are TRBV18 and TRBJ1-5; D is unresolved. The CDR3 is made up of 16 amino acids. Germline V gene lookup returns CDR1 KGHSH and CDR2 LQKENI. Trimming removed 5 bases from V and 3 bases from J, with 17 bases in between. The CDR3 sequence is CASSVGGITANQPQHF. The DNA for the CDR3 is TGTGCCAGCTCAGTGGGAGGAATCACCGCCAATCAGCCCCAGCATTTT.

Only a few counts were recorded for this clone. The V call is TRBV6-1, the J call TRBJ2-7; 7 bases align to TRBD1. This CDR3 is built from 12 residues. Germline loops: CDR1 MNHNS, CDR2 SASEGT. V lost 7 bases and J lost 3; bases outside the gene matches: 3. The CDR3 nucleotides read TGTGCCAGCAAGTGGGACAGCTACGAGCAGTACTTC. Translation gives CASKWDSYEQYF.

The CDR3 DNA is TGTGCCAGCAGTAACACAGGGGGAAGCAATCAGCCCCAGCATTTT. Its translation: CASSNTGGSNQPQHF. This chain joins TRBV6-5 and TRBJ1-5; TRBD1 matches 8 bases. Losses at the gene ends were 5 bases for V and 1 base for J; bases not matched to a gene: 4. The length of the CDR3 is 15 residues. Germline lookup yields CDR1 MNHEY and CDR2 SVGAGI.

The gene calls are TRBV14 and TRBJ2-7; 7 positions agree with TRBD1. J lost 4 bases, V lost 1 base, and 4 bases had no gene match. The V gene's germline CDR1 is SGHDN and CDR2 FVKESK. The CDR3 has 14 residues. The CDR3 reads CASSQGQGGYEQYF. The CDR3 DNA reads TGTGCCAGCAGCCAAGGACAGGGTGGATACGAGCAGTACTTC.

The V gene is TRBV10-3, the J gene TRBJ2-2; D gene ambiguous. The CDR3 consists of 15 residues. Germline lookup yields CDR1 ENHRY and CDR2 SYGVKD. V lost 0 bases, J lost 2 bases, and 7 bases lay in between. CDR3 in DNA: TGTGCCATCAGTGAGTCAGGAGCTAACACCGGGGAGCTGTTTTTT. Translation: CAISESGANTGELFF.

The chain uses TRBV28 and TRBJ1-1; no reliable D call. Per germline, CDR1 MDHEN and CDR2 SYDVKM. This CDR3 is built from 13 residues. Trimming removed 2 bases at V and 1 base at J, with 5 bases between. The CDR3 is CASSLPSNTEAFF. CDR3 nucleotide sequence: TGTGCCAGCAGTTTACCATCGAACACTGAAGCTTTCTTT.